This TCR beta chain was recorded in a study of cytomegalovirus exposure and HLA in healthy donors. General study points: In vitro assays verified that a few CMV-associated chains recognized CMV antigens specifically.

Assay used: immunoSEQ multiplex PCR; TCRdb lists only in-frame clones, some missing. Seen here are 200,000 or so clones, around 80% observed once, and the top ten hold roughly 12%. On this clone: Its antigen remains unidentified.

The TCR originated in a woman aged 25 to 39 in good health and CMV-seropositive. The sample taken for sequencing was PBMCs.

The CDR3 DNA reads as TGTGCCTGGACCCTTACCGGGTTGAGCGGAAACACCATATATTTT. Its translation: CAWTLTGLSGNTIYF. The chain links TRBV30 to TRBJ1-3; the D is unclear. The CDR3 loop spans 15 amino acids. Trimming removed 4 bases from V and 4 bases from J, with 17 bases in between. Looked up from germline, CDR1 is GTSNPN and CDR2 is SVGIG (reference sequence).